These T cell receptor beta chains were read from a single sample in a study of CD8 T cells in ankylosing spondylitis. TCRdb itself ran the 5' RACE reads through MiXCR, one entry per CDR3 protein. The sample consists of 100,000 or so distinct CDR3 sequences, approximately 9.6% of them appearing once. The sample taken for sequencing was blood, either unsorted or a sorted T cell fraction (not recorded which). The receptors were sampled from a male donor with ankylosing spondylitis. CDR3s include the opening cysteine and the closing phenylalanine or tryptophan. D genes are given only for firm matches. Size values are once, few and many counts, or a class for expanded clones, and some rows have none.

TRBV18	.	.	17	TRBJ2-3	TGTGCCAGCTCGCGAAAAGAGCTTTCCTTGAACACAGATACGCAGTATTTT	CASSRKELSLNTDTQYF
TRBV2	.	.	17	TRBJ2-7	TGTGCCAGCAGTGAAATTCAGGGGCCCACCCGTCCCTACGAGCAGTACTTC	CASSEIQGPTRPYEQYF
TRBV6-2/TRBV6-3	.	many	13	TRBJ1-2	TGTGCCAGCAGTTCTGACGGGCTCTATGGCTACACCTTC	CASSSDGLYGYTF
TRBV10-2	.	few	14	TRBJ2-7	TGCGCCAGCAGTGAAAGGGGACGGTCCTACGAGCAGTACTTC	CASSERGRSYEQYF
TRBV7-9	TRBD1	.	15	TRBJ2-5	TGTGCCAGCAGCTCCCCTAGGGGGCCCCAAGAGACCCAGTACTTC	CASSSPRGPQETQYF
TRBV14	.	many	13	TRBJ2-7	TGTGCCAGCAGCCCTTGGGGGATCTACGAGCAGTACTTC	CASSPWGIYEQYF
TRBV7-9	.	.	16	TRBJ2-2	TGTGCCAGCAGCTCCTACGTCAGGGCCAACACCGGGGAGCTGTTTTTT	CASSSYVRANTGELFF
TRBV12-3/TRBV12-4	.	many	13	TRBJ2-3	TGTGCCAGCAGTTTAACCGCCGCAGATACGCAGTATTTT	CASSLTAADTQYF
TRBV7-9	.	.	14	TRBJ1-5	TGTGCCAGCAGCACGGACGGGTACAATCAGCCCCAGCATTTT	CASSTDGYNQPQHF
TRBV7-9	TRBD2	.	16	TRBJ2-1	TGTACCAGCAGCTCACCAGCGGGAAGCTCCTACAATGAGCAGTTCTTC	CTSSSPAGSSYNEQFF
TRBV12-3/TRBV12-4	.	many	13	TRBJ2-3	TGTGCCCTTAGGTCCGGCGGCACAGATACGCAGTATTTT	CALRSGGTDTQYF
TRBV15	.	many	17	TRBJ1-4	TGTGCCACCAGCAGGACGGGGGCTCTGGCAACTAATGAAAAACTGTTTTTT	CATSRTGALATNEKLFF
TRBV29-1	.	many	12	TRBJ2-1	TGCAGCGTTGAAGACCGTGCCTGGCAGCAGTTCTTC	CSVEDRAWQQFF
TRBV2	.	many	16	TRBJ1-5	TGTGCCAGCAGTGCAACGGTGGTGTATAGCAATCAGCCCCAGCATTTT	CASSATVVYSNQPQHF
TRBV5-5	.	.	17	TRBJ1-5	TGTGCCAGCAGCTTGGCACCCCGGGCGGTCAGCAATCAGCCCCAGCATTTT	CASSLAPRAVSNQPQHF
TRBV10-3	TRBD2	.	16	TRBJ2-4	TGTGCCATCAGTGAGTCGGGAGCGGGAGCGGGCAACATTCAGTACTTC	CAISESGAGAGNIQYF
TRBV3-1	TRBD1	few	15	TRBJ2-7	TGTGCCAGCAGCCCATTGGGACAGGGACGCAACGAGCAGTACTTC	CASSPLGQGRNEQYF
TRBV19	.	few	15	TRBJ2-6	TGTGCCAGTAGTATAGGTCCCTCTGGGGCCAACGTCCTGACTTTC	CASSIGPSGANVLTF
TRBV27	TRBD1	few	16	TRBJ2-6	TGTGCCAGCAGTCCGCTAGGGGGCACTGGGGCCAACGTCCTGACTTTC	CASSPLGGTGANVLTF
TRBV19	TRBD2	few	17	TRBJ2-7	TGTGCCAGTAGTAGCGAACCCGGACTAGCGGGAGATTACGAGCAGTACTTC	CASSSEPGLAGDYEQYF
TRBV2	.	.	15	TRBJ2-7	TGTGCCAGCACTCCGGGACCTAGGAGCTCCTACGAGCAGTACTTC	CASTPGPRSSYEQYF
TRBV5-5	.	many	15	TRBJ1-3	TGTGCCAGCAGCTTGGTGGAGGGGGCTGGAAACACCATATATTTT	CASSLVEGAGNTIYF
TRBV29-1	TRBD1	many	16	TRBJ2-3	TGCAGCGTGGGGACAGGGTACCTCCCCAACACAGATACGCAGTATTTT	CSVGTGYLPNTDTQYF
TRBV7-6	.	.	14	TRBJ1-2	TGTGCCAGCAGCTTAACGTTAGGGTCTAGTGGCTACACCTTC	CASSLTLGSSGYTF
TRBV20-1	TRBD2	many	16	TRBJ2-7	TGCAGTGCCACGACTAGCGGGAGGTCTTTCTCCTACGAGCAGTACTTC	CSATTSGRSFSYEQYF
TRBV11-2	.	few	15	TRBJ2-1	TGTGCCAGCACCACTAACAGGGTTAAGGCTAATGAGCAGTTCTTC	CASTTNRVKANEQFF
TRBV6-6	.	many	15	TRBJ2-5	TGTGCCAGCAGTTACTTGGGGGCCAGGCAAGAGACCCAGTACTTC	CASSYLGARQETQYF
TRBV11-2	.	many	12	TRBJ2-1	TGTGCCAGCAGCTCCAGAGTTCTCGAGCAGTTCTTC	CASSSRVLEQFF
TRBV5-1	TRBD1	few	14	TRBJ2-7	TGCGCCAGCAGCTTGTCGGACAGGGCTTACGAGCAGTACTTC	CASSLSDRAYEQYF
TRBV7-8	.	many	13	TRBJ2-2	TGTGCCAGCAGCTTAGTTACCGCCGGGGAGCTGTTTTTT	CASSLVTAGELFF
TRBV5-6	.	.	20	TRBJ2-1	TGTGCCAGCAGCGCGCTCACAAGGGCACCCGCGGTCGACTCCTACAATGAGCAGTTCTTC	CASSALTRAPAVDSYNEQFF
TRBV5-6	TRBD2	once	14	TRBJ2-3	TGTGCCAGCAGCTCAGCGGGGTTCTCAGATACGCAGTATTTT	CASSSAGFSDTQYF
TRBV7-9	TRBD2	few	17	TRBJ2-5	TGTGCCAGCAGCTCAAGGACTAGCGGGCATCAACAAGAGACCCAGTACTTC	CASSSRTSGHQQETQYF
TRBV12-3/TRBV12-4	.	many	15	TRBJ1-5	TGTGCCAGCAGTTTCGGCGGGAGTAGCAATCAGCCCCAGCATTTT	CASSFGGSSNQPQHF
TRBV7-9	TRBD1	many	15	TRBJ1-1	TGTGCCAGCAGCCCGCCGGGACAGGGGAACACTGAAGCTTTCTTT	CASSPPGQGNTEAFF
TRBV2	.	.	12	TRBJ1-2	TGTGCCAGCAGCCGGGACAACTATGGCTACACCTTC	CASSRDNYGYTF
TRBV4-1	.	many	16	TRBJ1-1	TGCGCCAGCAGCCAGCAACCTTCAGGGATGGGAACTGAAGCTTTCTTT	CASSQQPSGMGTEAFF
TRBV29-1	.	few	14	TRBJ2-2	TGCAGCGTTGACCGCGGCAGGGGAGGGGGGGAGCTGTTTTTT	CSVDRGRGGGELFF
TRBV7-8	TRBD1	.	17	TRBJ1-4	TGTGCCAGCAGCTGGGGTGGGAGACAGGGTTCGTACGAAAAACTGTTTTTT	CASSWGGRQGSYEKLFF
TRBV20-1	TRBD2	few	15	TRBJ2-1	TGCAGTTGTTTAGCGGGAGACTTTTCCTACAATGAGCAGTTCTTC	CSCLAGDFSYNEQFF
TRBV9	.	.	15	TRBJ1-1	TGTGCCAGCAGCGAGTCGTGGGGGGTGAACACTGAAGCTTTCTTT	CASSESWGVNTEAFF
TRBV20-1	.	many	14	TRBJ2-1	TGCAGTGCCTCAGCGGAGAGCTCCTACAATGAGCAGTTCTTC	CSASAESSYNEQFF
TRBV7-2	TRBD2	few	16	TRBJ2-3	TGTGCCAGCAGCCCGTCGGGAGGGGGGTACACAGATACGCAGTATTTT	CASSPSGGGYTDTQYF
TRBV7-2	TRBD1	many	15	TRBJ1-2	TGTGCCAGCAGCGGAGCAGGGGGACCGCTCTATGGCTACACCTTC	CASSGAGGPLYGYTF
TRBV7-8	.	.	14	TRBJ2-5	TGTGCCAGCAGCCCAGGACAGTACCAAGAGACCCAGTACTTC	CASSPGQYQETQYF
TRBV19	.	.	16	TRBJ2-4	TGTGCCAGTAGTATCCCATTGGCTAGCTTTCAAAACATTCAGTACTTC	CASSIPLASFQNIQYF